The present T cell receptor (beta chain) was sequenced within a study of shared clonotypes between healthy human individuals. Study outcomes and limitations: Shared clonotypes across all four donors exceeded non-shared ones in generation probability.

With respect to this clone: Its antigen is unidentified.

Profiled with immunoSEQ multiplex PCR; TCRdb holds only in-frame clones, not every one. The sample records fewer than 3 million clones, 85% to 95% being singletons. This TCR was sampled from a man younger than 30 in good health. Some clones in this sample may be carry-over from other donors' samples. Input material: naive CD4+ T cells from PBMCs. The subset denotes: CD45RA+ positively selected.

CDR3 nucleotides: TGTGCCAGCAACCTGGGGGGAAATTCACCCCTCCACTTT. Translation gives CASNLGGNSPLHF. The gene calls are TRBV7-9 and TRBJ1-6; TRBD1 is a possible D gene (5 bases). V was clipped by 7 bases and J by 7 bases, with 11 bases between them. The CDR3 is 13 residues long. CDR1 is SEHNR and CDR2 is FQNEAQ in the germline V gene (reference sequence).